This T cell receptor beta chain was recovered during a study of T cell repertoires in cytomegalovirus infection. Study context: Matching HLA type, along with CMV infection, was indicated by public TCR beta signatures.

TCRdb used MiXCR to reprocess the reads, holding one entry per CDR3 protein. The data hold 150,000 to 200,000 distinct CDR3 sequences, with under 25% observed a single time. This clonotype has ten or more counts. The antigen is undetermined. Germline V gives CDR1 MNHNY, CDR2 SVGAGI (reference sequence). The CDR3 is 14 amino acids. J gave up 0 bases and V 7 bases, and 3 bases lay outside the gene matches. Regarding the study as a whole: It was HLA-C-restricted CMV-specific TCR beta clonotypes that dominated the response ex vivo. CMV carriers having the relevant HLA were flagged by cumulative public TCR beta family frequency.

Sequencing was carried out using PBMCs. The receptor was isolated from a human donor in good health (CMV status not recorded). Some clones in this sample may be carry-over from other donors' samples. This chain joins TRBV6-6 and TRBJ2-7, with 10 bases that match TRBD2. DNA of the CDR3: TGTGCCAGCACCGTAGCGGGAGGCTCCTACGAGCAGTACTTC. Translating gives CASTVAGGSYEQYF.